The 21 T cell receptor beta chains below all came from one sample that was sequenced in a study of T cell responses to AZD1222 COVID-19 vaccine. Clones were read by immunoSEQ multiplex PCR, and TCRdb kept only the in-frame ones, dropping some. The table lists about 140,000 clones, roughly nine tenths of them singletons. The material sequenced was peripheral blood, taken 28 days after the second AZD1222 dose. The receptors derive from an adult who received the AZD1222 COVID-19 vaccine.

The chain uses TRBV10-3 and TRBJ2-2; 7 bases match TRBD1. J was trimmed by 5 bases and V by 4 bases; bases with no gene match: 1. Germline lookup yields CDR1 ENHRY and CDR2 SYGVKD. This CDR3 has 13 residues. As DNA, the CDR3 is TGTGCCATCAGTGGACAGGGAACCGGGGAGCTGTTTTTT. Translating it yields CAISGQGTGELFF.

This chain uses TRBV27 with TRBJ2-2; D ambiguous. CDR3 length: 11 amino acids. V gave up 0 bases and J gave up 7 bases, with 0 bases separating them. The V gene's germline CDR1 is MNHEY and CDR2 SMNVEV (reference sequence). The CDR3 here is CASSLSGELFF. CDR3 bases: TGTGCCAGCAGTTTATCCGGGGAGCTGTTTTTT.

The gene calls are TRBV4-2 and TRBJ1-6, with D hard to call. This CDR3 spans 15 amino acids. Germline CDR1 LGHNA, CDR2 YNFKEQ. V shed 1 base and J shed 8 bases, with 12 bases lying between them. The CDR3 reads CASSQGRPYDSPLHF. CDR3 DNA sequence: TGTGCCAGCAGCCAAGGGCGGCCGTACGATTCACCCCTCCACTTT.

The V and J genes are TRBV7-2 and TRBJ1-2, with D uncertain. This CDR3 is 13 amino acids long. Germline-derived CDR1 and CDR2 are SGHTA and FQGNSA. Trimming shortened V by 7 bases and J by 8 bases, and 17 bases separated the two germline ends. The CDR3 protein is CASTPGGWGGYTF. Here the CDR3 DNA reads TGTGCCAGCACCCCAGGAGGCTGGGGAGGCTACACCTTC.

The chain recombines TRBV5-8 with TRBJ1-1; D uncertain. CDR1 is SGHTS, CDR2 YDEGEE, per germline. Between the trimmed V and J ends, which lost 3 bases and 3 bases, there was a span of 9 bases. This CDR3 region has 13 residues. CDR3 amino acids: CASSSNRDTEAFF. CDR3 nucleotides: TGTGCCAGCAGCTCAAACCGGGACACTGAAGCTTTCTTT.

The chain has TRBV6-5 and TRBJ2-7; tentatively, D is TRBD1 (5 bases). Looked up from germline, CDR1 is MNHEY and CDR2 is SVGAGI. V lost 10 bases to trimming and J lost 2 bases, with 12 bases between them. The CDR3 has 12 amino acids. The CDR3 DNA reads as TGTGCCACCGATGACAGCCCCTACGAGCAGTACTTC. This codes for CATDDSPYEQYF.

The chain combines TRBV7-2 with TRBJ1-6, with TRBD1 identical over 9 bases. CDR3 size: 14 residues. V lost 5 bases, J lost 6 bases, and 2 bases stayed unmatched. Germline assignment: CDR1 SGHTA and CDR2 FQGNSA. CDR3 DNA sequence: TGTGCCAGCAGCCCGGACAGGGGTAATTCACCCCTCCACTTT. Translating it yields CASSPDRGNSPLHF. Looking up the rest from reference TRBV7-2 and TRBJ1-6 gives the full variable domain: GAGVSQSPSNKVTEKGKDVELRCDPISGHTALYWYRQSLGQGLEFLIYFQGNSAPDKSGLPSDRFSAERTGGSVSTLTIQRTQQEDSAVYLCASSPDRGNSPLHFGNGTRLTVT.

The chain is built from TRBV10-3 and TRBJ2-3; no reliable D call. The CDR3 sequence is 12 residues long. CDR1 is ENHRY and CDR2 is SYGVKD in the germline V gene. V lost 6 bases, J lost 0 bases, and 4 bases lay in between. The CDR3 DNA follows: TGTGCCATCAGGGTCAGCACAGATACGCAGTATTTT. This translates into CAIRVSTDTQYF.

The chain links TRBV25-1 to TRBJ1-5; D possibly corresponds to TRBD1 (5 bases). V gave up 5 bases and J gave up 3 bases, with 11 bases separating them. This CDR3 spans 14 amino acids. Germline V lookup: CDR1 MGHDK, CDR2 SYGVNS. The CDR3 DNA reads TGTGCCAGCAGTACCGACAGATTCAATCAGCCCCAGCATTTT. Protein sequence: CASSTDRFNQPQHF. Using reference TRBV25-1 and TRBJ1-5 for the parts outside the CDR3, the full variable domain is EADIYQTPRYLVIGTGKKITLECSQTMGHDKMYWYQQDPGMELHLIHYSYGVNSTEKGDLSSESTVSRIRTEHFPLTLESARPSHTSQYLCASSTDRFNQPQHFGDGTRLSIL.

This clone occurred a few times. The gene calls are TRBV9 and TRBJ1-2, with TRBD1 as a possible D gene (5 bases). CDR1 is SGDLS, CDR2 YYNGEE, per germline. The germline V and J ends were trimmed by 4 bases and 3 bases, with 19 bases remaining between them. CDR3 length: 16 amino acids. The CDR3 region has the DNA TGTGCCAGCAGCATTGGGGCAGGGATGGGTGACTATGGCTACACCTTC. Amino acids: CASSIGAGMGDYGYTF. Full variable domain (remainder filled in from reference TRBV9 and TRBJ1-2): DSGVTQTPKHLITATGQRVTLRCSPRSGDLSVYWYQQSLDQGLQFLIQYYNGEERAKGNILERFSAQQFPDLHSELNLSSLELGDSALYFCASSIGAGMGDYGYTFGSGTRLTVV.

The chain has TRBV13 and TRBJ1-1; possible D gene TRBD1, 5 bases. CDR1 is PRHDT and CDR2 is FYEKMQ in the germline V gene (reference sequence). The CDR3 runs to 15 residues. V lost 1 base and J 3 bases, leaving 12 bases between the germline ends. As DNA, the CDR3 is TGTGCCAGCAGCTTAGAGAATTCAGGGCACACTGAAGCTTTCTTT. Residues: CASSLENSGHTEAFF. The complete variable domain, with remaining parts taken from reference TRBV13 and TRBJ1-1, reads AAGVIQSPRHLIKEKRETATLKCYPIPRHDTVYWYQQGPGQDPQFLISFYEKMQSDKGSIPDRFSAQQFSDYHSELNMSSLELGDSALYFCASSLENSGHTEAFFGQGTRLTVV.

The V and J genes are TRBV5-1 and TRBJ1-4, with 7 bases identical to TRBD1. Trimming removed 4 bases from V and 7 bases from J; junction bases left unmatched: 13. Germline lookup yields CDR1 SGHRS and CDR2 YFSETQ. This CDR3 spans 16 amino acids. The CDR3 spells CASSRGGDREGEKLFF. CDR3 bases: TGCGCCAGCAGCCGGGGAGGCGACAGGGAGGGTGAAAAACTGTTTTTT.

The chain has TRBV3-1 (or the pseudogene TRBV3-2) and TRBJ2-1, with D perhaps matching TRBD1 (5 bases). This CDR3 has 13 residues. Trimming pared 8 bases from V and 1 base from J, leaving 9 bases between. Germline-derived CDR1 and CDR2 are LGHDT and YNNKEL (reference sequence). The DNA of the CDR3 is TGTGCCAGCGGGGCAGGATCCTACAATGAGCAGTTCTTC. It yields the protein CASGAGSYNEQFF.

V and J are TRBV5-1 and TRBJ1-1; maybe TRBD1 (6 bases). The germline V gene encodes CDR1 SGHRS and CDR2 YFSETQ. V lost 7 bases to trimming and J lost 1 base, with 11 bases between them. CDR3 length: 13 residues. CDR3 residues: CASYGQQNTEAFF. The CDR3 bases are TGCGCCAGCTACGGACAGCAGAACACTGAAGCTTTCTTT.

The chain links TRBV5-1 to TRBJ2-5; no definite D call. Trimming removed 0 bases from V and 1 base from J, with 1 base in between. CDR1 and CDR2 from the germline V gene are SGHRS and YFSETQ. The length of the CDR3 is 12 residues. The CDR3 here is CASSLGQETQYF. CDR3 sequence (DNA): TGCGCCAGCAGCTTGGGCCAAGAGACCCAGTACTTC.

The genes are TRBV5-6 and TRBJ2-1; no firm D call. CDR1 SGHDT and CDR2 YYEEEE come from the germline V gene. The V and J ends lost 4 bases and 8 bases respectively, with 10 bases between them. CDR3 length: 12 residues. DNA of the CDR3: TGTGCCAGCAGCCCACAAGCCGATGAGCAGTTCTTC. This codes for CASSPQADEQFF.

V and J are TRBV3-1 (or the pseudogene TRBV3-2) and TRBJ2-1, with D hard to call. The germline CDR1 and CDR2 sequences are LGHDT and YNNKEL (reference sequence). Trimming cost V 4 bases and J 1 base, with 8 bases left between them. The CDR3 totals 14 residues. CDR3 sequence: CASSLRLSYNEQFF. The CDR3 nucleotides read TGTGCCAGCAGCCTCCGGCTATCCTACAATGAGCAGTTCTTC.

J is TRBJ1-1 and V is TRBV18, with D uncertain. Deletions cut 3 bases from V and 0 bases from J, with 14 bases between. The CDR3 length is 16 residues. Germline V lookup: CDR1 KGHSH, CDR2 LQKENI. The CDR3: CASSPTATQMNTEAFF. The CDR3 region has the DNA TGTGCCAGCTCACCTACCGCGACACAAATGAACACTGAAGCTTTCTTT. Full variable domain (missing parts from reference TRBV18 and TRBJ1-1): NAGVMQNPRHLVRRRGQEARLRCSPMKGHSHVYWYRQLPEEGLKFMVYLQKENIIDESGMPKERFSAEFPKEGPSILRIQQVVRGDSAAYFCASSPTATQMNTEAFFGQGTRLTVV.

The rearrangement links TRBV2 to TRBJ2-3; D remains unclear. Germline values: CDR1 SNHLY, CDR2 FYNNEI. This CDR3 has 12 amino acids. V was pared by 8 bases and J by 9 bases, with 15 bases between. CDR3 residues: CASSPEFTTQYF. CDR3 bases: TGTGCCAGCTCCCCCGAATTTACGACGCAGTATTTT. The variable domain in full, with the rest retrieved from reference TRBV2 and TRBJ2-3, is EPEVTQTPSHQVTQMGQEVILRCVPISNHLYFYWYRQILGQKVEFLVSFYNNEISEKSEIFDDQFSVERPDGSNFTLKIRSTKLEDSAMYFCASSPEFTTQYFGPGTRLTVL.

V usage is TRBV11-2 and J usage is TRBJ1-1, with D hard to call. Trimming took off 4 bases at V and 1 base at J, with 4 bases between the two ends. CDR3 length: 12 amino acids. The germline V gene has CDR1 SGHAT and CDR2 FQNNGV. CDR3 residues: CASSWGNTEAFF. In DNA form, the CDR3 reads TGTGCCAGCAGCTGGGGGAACACTGAAGCTTTCTTT.

This clone was seen just once. The J gene is TRBJ2-1, the V gene TRBV23-1; unclear D gene. TRBV23-1 is an ORF for which the function is uncertain. There are 15 residues in the CDR3. V was trimmed by 4 bases and J by 3 bases, leaving 13 bases between them. The CDR3 spells CASSRESRNYNEQFF. The DNA of the CDR3 is TGCGCCAGCAGTCGCGAATCACGAAACTACAATGAGCAGTTCTTC.